The 9 T cell receptor beta chains presented below share a single source sample, sequenced in a study of beta chain features in type 1 diabetes. Study-wide findings and caveats: Moderate yet significant TCRB CDR3 shortening was seen in Type 1 diabetes patients in all four CD4+ subsets.

Reverse transcribing all isolated RNA meant expressed TCRB transcripts were sequenced. TCRdb's table, derived via immunoSEQ multiplex PCR, lists solely in-frame clones and lacks some. The sample carries roughly 53,000 clones, around 40% recorded once. Their antigen targets remain unknown. The sequenced material came from Tregs from blood. These receptors were collected from a man aged 25 to 40 with type 1 diabetes.

The chain has TRBV29-1 and TRBJ2-1; perhaps TRBD2 as D (6 bases). The CDR3 consists of 16 residues. V lost 8 bases and J 1 base, leaving 21 bases between the germline ends. Germline V gene data show CDR1 as SQVTM and CDR2 as ANQGSEA. The DNA of the CDR3 is TGCAGCCTATCTTTAGCGGAAATAACGTCCTACAATGAGCAGTTCTTC. Translated: CSLSLAEITSYNEQFF.

The chain recombines TRBV25-1 with TRBJ2-1, with 7 bases aligning to TRBD2. Per the germline V gene, CDR1 is MGHDK and CDR2 is SYGVNS. The CDR3 covers 14 residues. J lost 3 bases, V lost 6 bases, and 5 bases had no gene match. In DNA, the CDR3 is TGTGCCAGCAGCGGGGGGATACTCTACAATGAGCAGTTCTTC. This encodes CASSGGILYNEQFF.

The gene calls are TRBV19 and TRBJ2-2; the match to TRBD1 covers 10 bases. This CDR3 has 16 residues. Germline CDR1 is LNHDA and CDR2 is SQIVND (reference sequence). Germline trimming cut 2 bases from V and 5 bases from J; bases unmatched to any gene: 5. DNA of the CDR3: TGTGCCAGTAGTATACCGGGACAGGGGTCGACCGGGGAGCTGTTTTTT. Protein product: CASSIPGQGSTGELFF.

This clone was detected a few times. The chain is built from TRBV7-9 and TRBJ1-2; D is ambiguous. Trimming stripped 4 bases from V and 8 bases from J, with 14 bases between. The V gene's germline CDR1 is SEHNR and CDR2 FQNEAQ (reference sequence). This CDR3 is built from 13 residues. CDR3: CASSYFGIPGYTF. In nucleotides, the CDR3 is TGTGCCAGCAGCTACTTCGGGATCCCAGGCTACACCTTC.

This clone has just a few counts. This chain links TRBV9 with TRBJ2-2; D is perhaps TRBD2 (6 bases). Trimming took 1 base from V and 7 from J, leaving 14 bases between them. Germline V CDR1 and CDR2: SGDLS, YYNGEE. The CDR3 runs to 15 residues. The CDR3 reads CASSVTGGPGGELFF. Written as DNA, the CDR3 is TGTGCCAGCAGCGTAACTGGAGGGCCGGGCGGGGAGCTGTTTTTT.

The chain has TRBV7-3 and TRBJ1-1, with D perhaps TRBD1 (5 bases). The CDR3 is 13 residues long. Deletions cut 5 bases from V and 1 base from J, with 8 bases between. Germline CDR1 reads SGHTA; CDR2 reads FQGTGA. CDR3 sequence (DNA): TGTGCCAGCAGCGCACAGGCGAACACTGAAGCTTTCTTT. Translated, it gives CASSAQANTEAFF.

V and J are TRBV27 and TRBJ1-1; no reliable D call. CDR3 length equals 15 residues. Trimming took 4 bases from V and 0 from J, leaving 12 bases between them. The V gene's germline CDR1 is MNHEY and CDR2 SMNVEV (reference sequence). DNA for the CDR3: TGTGCCAGCAGTTCGCATACCACAGTGAACACTGAAGCTTTCTTT. The encoded protein is CASSSHTTVNTEAFF.

This clone was detected only a few times. V and J are TRBV5-1 and TRBJ2-7, with a weak D call TRBD1 (5 bases). Trimming shortened V by 0 bases and J by 6 bases, and 16 bases separated the two germline ends. CDR1 is SGHRS and CDR2 is YFSETQ in the germline V gene. The CDR3 has 15 residues. CDR3 in amino acids: CASSLEGPALGEQYF. CDR3 in DNA: TGCGCCAGCAGCTTGGAGGGGCCCGCCCTAGGCGAGCAGTACTTC.

The gene calls are TRBV28 and TRBJ2-7; TRBD1 agrees at 9 bases. Germline V gene data show CDR1 as MDHEN and CDR2 as SYDVKM. This CDR3 comprises 13 residues. With 7 bases clipped from V and 3 bases from J, the junction kept 4 bases outside the gene matches. DNA of the CDR3: TGTGCCAGCACGACAGGGGGTGACTACGAGCAGTACTTC. Translation gives CASTTGGDYEQYF.